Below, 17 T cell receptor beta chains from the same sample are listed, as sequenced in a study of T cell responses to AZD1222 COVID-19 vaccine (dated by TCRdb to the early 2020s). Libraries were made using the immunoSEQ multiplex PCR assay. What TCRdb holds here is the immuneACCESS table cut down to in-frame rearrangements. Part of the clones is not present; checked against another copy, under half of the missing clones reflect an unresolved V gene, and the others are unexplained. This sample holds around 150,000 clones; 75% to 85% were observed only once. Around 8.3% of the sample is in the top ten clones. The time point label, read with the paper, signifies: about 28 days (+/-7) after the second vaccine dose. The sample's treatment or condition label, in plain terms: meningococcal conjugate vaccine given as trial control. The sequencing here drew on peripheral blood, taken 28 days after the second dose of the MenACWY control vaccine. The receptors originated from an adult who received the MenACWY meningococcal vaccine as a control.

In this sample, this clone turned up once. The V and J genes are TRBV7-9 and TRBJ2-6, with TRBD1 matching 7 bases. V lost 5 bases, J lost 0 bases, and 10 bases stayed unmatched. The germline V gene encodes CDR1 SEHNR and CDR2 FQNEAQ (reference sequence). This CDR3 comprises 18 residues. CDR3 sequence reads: CASSVTGTASSGANVLTF. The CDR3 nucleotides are TGTGCCAGCAGCGTTACCGGGACAGCGAGCTCTGGGGCCAACGTCCTGACTTTC.

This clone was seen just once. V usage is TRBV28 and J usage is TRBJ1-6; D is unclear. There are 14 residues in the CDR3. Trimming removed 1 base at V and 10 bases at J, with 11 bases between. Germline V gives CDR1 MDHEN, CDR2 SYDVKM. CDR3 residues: CASSLSPLPSPLHF. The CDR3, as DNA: TGTGCCAGCAGTTTATCCCCCCTCCCCTCACCCCTCCACTTT.

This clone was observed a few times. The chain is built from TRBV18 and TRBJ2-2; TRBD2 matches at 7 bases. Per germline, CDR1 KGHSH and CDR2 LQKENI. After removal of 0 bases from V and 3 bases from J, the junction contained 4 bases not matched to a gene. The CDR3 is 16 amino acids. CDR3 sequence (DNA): TGTGCCAGCTCACCACCGGGCGGGAGAGACACCGGGGAGCTGTTTTTT. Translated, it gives CASSPPGGRDTGELFF.

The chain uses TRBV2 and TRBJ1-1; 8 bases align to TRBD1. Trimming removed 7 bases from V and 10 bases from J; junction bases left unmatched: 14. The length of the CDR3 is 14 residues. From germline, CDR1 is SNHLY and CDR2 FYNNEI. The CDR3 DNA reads TGTGCCAGCACCTTGGACAGGGCCCCCTTTGGAGCTTTCTTT. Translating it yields CASTLDRAPFGAFF.

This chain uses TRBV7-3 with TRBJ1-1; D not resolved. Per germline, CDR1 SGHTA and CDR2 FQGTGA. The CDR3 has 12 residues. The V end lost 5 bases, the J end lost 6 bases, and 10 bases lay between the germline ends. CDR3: CASSPPLAEAFF. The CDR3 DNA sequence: TGTGCCAGCAGCCCCCCGTTGGCTGAAGCTTTCTTT. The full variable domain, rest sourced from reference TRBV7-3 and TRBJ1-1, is GAGVSQTPSNKVTEKGKYVELRCDPISGHTALYWYRQSLGQGPEFLIYFQGTGAADDSGLPNDRFFAVRPEGSVSTLKIQRTERGDSAVYLCASSPPLAEAFFGQGTRLTVV.

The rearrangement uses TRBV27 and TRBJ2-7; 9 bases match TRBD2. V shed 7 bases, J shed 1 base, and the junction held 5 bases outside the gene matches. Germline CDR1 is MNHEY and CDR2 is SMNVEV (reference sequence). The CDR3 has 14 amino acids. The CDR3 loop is CASKLAGHSYEQYF. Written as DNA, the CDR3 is TGTGCCAGCAAACTAGCGGGCCATTCCTACGAGCAGTACTTC.

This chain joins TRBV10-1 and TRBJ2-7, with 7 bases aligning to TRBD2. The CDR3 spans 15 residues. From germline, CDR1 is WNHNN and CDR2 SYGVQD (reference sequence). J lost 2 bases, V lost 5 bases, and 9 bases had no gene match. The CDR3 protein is CASSSHSGLAYEQYF. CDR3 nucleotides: TGCGCCAGCAGTAGCCATAGCGGGTTAGCCTACGAGCAGTACTTC.

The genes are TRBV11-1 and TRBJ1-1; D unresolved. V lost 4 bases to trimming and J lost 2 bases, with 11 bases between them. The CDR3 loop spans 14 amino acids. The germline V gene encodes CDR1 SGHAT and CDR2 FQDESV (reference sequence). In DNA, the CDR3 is TGTGCCAGCAGCTCCCGGGCCTCTAACACTGAAGCTTTCTTT. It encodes CASSSRASNTEAFF. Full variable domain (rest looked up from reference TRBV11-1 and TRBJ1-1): EAEVAQSPRYKITEKSQAVAFWCDPISGHATLYWYRQILGQGPELLVQFQDESVVDDSQLPKDRFSAERLKGVDSTLKIQPAELGDSAMYLCASSSRASNTEAFFGQGTRLTVV.

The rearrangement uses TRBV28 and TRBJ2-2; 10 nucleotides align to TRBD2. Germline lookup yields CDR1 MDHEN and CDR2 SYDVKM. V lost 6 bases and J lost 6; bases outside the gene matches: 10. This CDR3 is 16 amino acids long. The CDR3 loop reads CASRSRAGGPPGELFF. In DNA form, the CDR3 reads TGTGCCAGCAGGTCTCGAGCGGGGGGGCCCCCCGGGGAGCTGTTTTTT.

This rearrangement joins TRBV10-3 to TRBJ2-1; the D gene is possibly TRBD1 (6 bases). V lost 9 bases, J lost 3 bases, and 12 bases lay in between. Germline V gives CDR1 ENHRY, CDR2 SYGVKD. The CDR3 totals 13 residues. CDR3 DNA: TGTGCCATGAGACAGGAGAGCTACAATGAGCAGTTCTTC. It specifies CAMRQESYNEQFF.

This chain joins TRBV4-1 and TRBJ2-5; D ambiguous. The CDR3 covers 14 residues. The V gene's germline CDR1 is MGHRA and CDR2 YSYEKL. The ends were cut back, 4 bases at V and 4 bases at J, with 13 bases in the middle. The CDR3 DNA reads TGCGCCAGCAGCCCCACCCTGCCCCGAGAGACCCAGTACTTC. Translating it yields CASSPTLPRETQYF.

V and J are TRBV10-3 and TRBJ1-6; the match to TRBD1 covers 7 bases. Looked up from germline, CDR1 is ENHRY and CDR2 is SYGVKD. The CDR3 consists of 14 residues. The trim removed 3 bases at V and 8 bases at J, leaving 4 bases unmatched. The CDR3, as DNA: TGTGCCATCAGTGAAAGGGGGCCGGATTCACCCCTCCACTTT. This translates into CAISERGPDSPLHF.

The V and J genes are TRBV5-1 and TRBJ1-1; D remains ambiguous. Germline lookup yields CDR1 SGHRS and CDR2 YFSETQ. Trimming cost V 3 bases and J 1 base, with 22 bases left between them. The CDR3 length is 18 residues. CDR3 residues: CASSSIGRGRAWNTEAFF. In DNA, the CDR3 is TGCGCCAGCAGCTCGATAGGGCGAGGGAGGGCCTGGAACACTGAAGCTTTCTTT.

DNA of the CDR3: TGTGCCACCAGTGAGACAGGGTTTTCCTATGGCTACACCTTC. Translating gives CATSETGFSYGYTF. The chain combines TRBV24-1 with TRBJ1-2, with 7 bases fitting TRBD1. V trimming: 4 bases; J trimming: 4 bases; junction bases outside the gene matches: 5. Germline-derived CDR1 and CDR2 are KGHDR and SFDVKD. The CDR3 spans 14 residues.

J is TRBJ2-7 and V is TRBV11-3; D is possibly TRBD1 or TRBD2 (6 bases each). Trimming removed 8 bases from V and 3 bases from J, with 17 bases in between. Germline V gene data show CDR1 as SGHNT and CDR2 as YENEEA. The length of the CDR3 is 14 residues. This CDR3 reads CASWGGKGVYEQYF. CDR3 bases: TGTGCCAGCTGGGGAGGCAAGGGGGTCTACGAGCAGTACTTC.

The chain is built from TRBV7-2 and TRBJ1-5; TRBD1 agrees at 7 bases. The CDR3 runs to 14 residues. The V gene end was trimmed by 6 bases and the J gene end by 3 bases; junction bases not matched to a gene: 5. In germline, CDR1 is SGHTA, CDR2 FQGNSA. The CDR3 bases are TGTGCCAGCAGGTCGACAGGGCCCAATCAGCCCCAGCATTTT. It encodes CASRSTGPNQPQHF. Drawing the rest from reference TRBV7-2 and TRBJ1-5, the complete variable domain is GAGVSQSPSNKVTEKGKDVELRCDPISGHTALYWYRQSLGQGLEFLIYFQGNSAPDKSGLPSDRFSAERTGGSVSTLTIQRTQQEDSAVYLCASRSTGPNQPQHFGDGTRLSIL.

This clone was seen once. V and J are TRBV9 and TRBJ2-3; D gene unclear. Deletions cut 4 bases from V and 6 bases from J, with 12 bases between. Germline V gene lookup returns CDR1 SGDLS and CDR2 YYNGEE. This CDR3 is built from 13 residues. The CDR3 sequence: CASSPQVADTQYF. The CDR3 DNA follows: TGTGCCAGCAGCCCCCAGGTGGCCGATACGCAGTATTTT. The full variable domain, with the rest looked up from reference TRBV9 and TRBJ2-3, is DSGVTQTPKHLITATGQRVTLRCSPRSGDLSVYWYQQSLDQGLQFLIQYYNGEERAKGNILERFSAQQFPDLHSELNLSSLELGDSALYFCASSPQVADTQYFGPGTRLTVL.